The TCR beta chain under discussion was sequenced for a study of OX40 agonist ivuxolimab in advanced cancers. Study overall: With ivuxolimab, an agonistic anti-OX40 (CD134) antibody, patients were treated. Dosing consisted of intravenous ivuxolimab at 0.01 to 10 mg/kg every 2 weeks.

The CDR3 has 15 amino acids. J gave up 6 bases and V 4 bases, and 9 bases lay outside the gene matches. Germline V CDR1 and CDR2: KGHSH, LQKENI. Study-wide findings and caveats: CD8+ T cells showed, on average, more clonal expansion than CD4+ cells.

Sequencing was performed with immunoSEQ multiplex PCR; in TCRdb, only in-frame clones are kept and a portion is missing. This table has tens of thousands of clones, 80% to 95% appearing once. About this clone: Its antigen is not identified.

The sample consisted of CD4+ or CD8+ T cells sorted from blood, taken in a trial of the OX40 agonist ivuxolimab. This receptor was taken from an adult with an advanced solid tumor such as melanoma, head and neck, liver or kidney cancer. The chain combines TRBV18 with TRBJ1-2; 9 bases are a match to TRBD1. CDR3 nucleotides: TGTGCCAGCTCACTAACTACAGGGGGCCTGGATGGCTACACCTTC. It yields the protein CASSLTTGGLDGYTF. The full variable domain, with the rest looked up from reference TRBV18 and TRBJ1-2, is NAGVMQNPRHLVRRRGQEARLRCSPMKGHSHVYWYRQLPEEGLKFMVYLQKENIIDESGMPKERFSAEFPKEGPSILRIQQVVRGDSAAYFCASSLTTGGLDGYTFGSGTRLTVV.